These 30 T cell receptor beta chains share one sample of origin, sequenced in a study of regulatory T cells in long-lasting Graves disease. Investigators prepared the TCR beta libraries by applying iRepertoire HTBI primers and Arm-PCR of CDR3 regions. MiXCR, run by TCRdb on the multiplex PCR reads, gives a single entry per CDR3 protein. The sample shows 500,000 or so distinct CDR3 sequences, around 15% of them seen only once. Time point: newly diagnosed GD, antithyroid drugs for less than 3 months. There was RNA extracted from PBMCs, and the TCR library was made from it. A further study also used this sample, focusing on T cells in Graves' hyperthyroidism and ophthalmopathy.

The source was peripheral blood mononuclear cells (PBMCs), collected at new diagnosis, from a patient treated with antithyroid drugs. The receptors were gathered from a woman in her 50s with Graves disease.

A remark on this clonotype: A junction end diverges from the germline sequence, so it may reflect a read error. The chain employs TRBV5-1 and TRBJ2-3, with TRBD2 identical over 10 bases. The J call is in doubt because the DNA end fits TRBJ2-1 better. The CDR3 spans 14 residues. Germline CDR1 is SGHRS and CDR2 is YFSETQ. For the CDR3, the DNA is TGCGCCAACAGCTTGGGTGTAGCGGGAGGTGAGCAGTTCTTC. Protein sequence: CANSLGVAGGEQFF.

J is TRBJ2-3 and V is TRBV6-4, with 11 bases fitting TRBD2. J gave up 1 base and V 3 bases, and 6 bases lay outside the gene matches. Germline V gene sequence: CDR1 MRHNA, CDR2 SNTAGT. This CDR3 is built from 17 residues. CDR3 sequence reads: CASSEKLLAGGTDTQYF. Written as DNA, the CDR3 is TGTGCCAGCAGTGAAAAACTACTAGCGGGGGGCACAGATACGCAGTATTTT.

This clonotype was recorded at least ten times. This rearrangement joins TRBV29-1 to TRBJ2-1; 8 bases match TRBD2. Germline V gene data show CDR1 as SQVTM and CDR2 as ANQGSEA. Losses at the gene ends were 6 bases for V and 9 bases for J; bases not matched to a gene: 13. The CDR3 totals 14 residues. The CDR3 bases are TGCAGCGTCGCCCCCAGCGGGAGTAATAGTGAGCAGTTCTTC. Amino acids: CSVAPSGSNSEQFF.

This chain connects TRBV6-5 to TRBJ2-6; weak D call: TRBD2 (6 bases). CDR1 and CDR2 from the germline V gene are MNHEY and SVGAGI. The CDR3 spans 17 residues. V was shortened by 2 bases and J by 2 bases, with 13 bases between the two germline ends. The CDR3 DNA is TGTGCCAGCAGTTACGGCAGTGGGACTGCTGGGGCCAACGTCCTGACTTTC. This sequence encodes CASSYGSGTAGANVLTF.

The chain couples TRBV5-1 to TRBJ2-7; 9 bases agree with TRBD2. CDR3 length: 14 amino acids. With V trimmed by 4 bases and J by 7 bases, 9 bases remained unmatched. CDR1 and CDR2 from the germline V gene are SGHRS and YFSETQ. CDR3 protein: CASSPGLASWEQYF. CDR3 in DNA: TGCGCCAGCAGCCCGGGACTAGCAAGCTGGGAGCAGTACTTC.

Many counts were recorded for this clonotype. The CDR3 loop reads CASSDRGRHYGYTF. DNA of the CDR3: TGTGCCAGCAGTGACAGGGGGCGTCACTATGGCTACACCTTC. This chain joins TRBV2 and TRBJ1-2, with 8 nucleotides matching TRBD1. V shed 3 bases, J shed 3 bases, and the junction held 3 bases outside the gene matches. The V gene's germline CDR1 is SNHLY and CDR2 FYNNEI. The CDR3 runs 14 residues. The full variable domain, with the rest looked up from reference TRBV2 and TRBJ1-2, is EPEVTQTPSHQVTQMGQEVILRCVPISNHLYFYWYRQILGQKVEFLVSFYNNEISEKSEIFDDQFSVERPDGSNFTLKIRSTKLEDSAMYFCASSDRGRHYGYTFGSGTRLTVV.

This clonotype was counted ten times or more. The chain uses TRBV27 and TRBJ1-1; D perhaps matches TRBD1 (5 bases). The CDR3 is 15 residues long. Germline CDR1 MNHEY, CDR2 SMNVEV (reference sequence). Trimming removed 3 bases at V and 9 bases at J, with 20 bases between. The CDR3 region is CASSFPGGAGSQAFF. In DNA form, the CDR3 reads TGTGCCAGCAGTTTTCCCGGGGGAGCGGGTTCACAAGCTTTCTTT.

This clonotype was counted many times. The V and J genes are TRBV19 and TRBJ2-2; D ambiguous. The germline CDR1 and CDR2 sequences are LNHDA and SQIVND (reference sequence). This CDR3 comprises 14 residues. Trimming shortened V by 0 bases and J by 4 bases, and 6 bases separated the two germline ends. The CDR3 region has the DNA TGTGCCAGTAGTATAGAAGGGTTCACCGGGGAGCTGTTTTTT. It specifies CASSIEGFTGELFF.

V is TRBV7-3 and J is TRBJ2-1; tentatively, D is TRBD1 (6 bases). V was pared by 5 bases and J by 7 bases, with 12 bases between. CDR1 is SGHTA and CDR2 is FQGTGA in the germline V gene. CDR3 length equals 13 residues. CDR3 nucleotides: TGTGCCAGCAGCCCAGGACAGTCTAATGAGCAGTTCTTC. Its protein is CASSPGQSNEQFF.

This clonotype was picked up many times. The genes are TRBV28 and TRBJ2-7, with D perhaps TRBD1 (5 bases). Germline CDR1 and CDR2: MDHEN and SYDVKM. Trimming removed 4 bases at V and 9 bases at J, with 13 bases between. This CDR3 spans 12 amino acids. The CDR3 spells CASSSLSTGQYF. The CDR3 DNA is TGTGCCAGCAGTTCCCTCTCTACAGGGCAGTACTTC.

This clonotype appeared many times. The rearrangement joins TRBV12-3 or TRBV12-4 to TRBJ2-5; maybe TRBD1 (5 bases). V was shortened by 2 bases and J by 5 bases, with 18 bases between the two germline ends. The CDR3 covers 16 residues. CDR3 nucleotides: TGTGCCAGCAGTTTACCCCAGTTGGGGCTGGAGGAGACCCAGTACTTC. It specifies CASSLPQLGLEETQYF.

The sample holds many counts of this clonotype. V and J are TRBV10-3 and TRBJ2-7, with 7 bases matching TRBD2. CDR1 is ENHRY, CDR2 SYGVKD, per germline. There are 14 residues in the CDR3. V gave up 4 bases and J gave up 5 bases; unmatched junction bases: 8. The CDR3 region is CAISGREGLDEQYF. CDR3 DNA: TGTGCCATCAGTGGAAGGGAGGGCCTCGACGAGCAGTACTTC.

This clonotype turned up a few times. The chain employs TRBV19 and TRBJ2-3; no clear D gene. CDR1 and CDR2 from the germline V gene are LNHDA and SQIVND (reference sequence). This CDR3 comprises 18 residues. Trimming left V 0 bases short and J 4 bases short, with 20 bases between. CDR3 DNA: TGTGCCAGTAGTATAGACCCCACAACTAAGAGATCCGCAGATACGCAGTATTTT. Translated: CASSIDPTTKRSADTQYF.

This clonotype was seen many times. V is TRBV5-1 and J is TRBJ2-7; D may be TRBD2 (6 bases). Trimming shortened V by 5 bases and J by 3 bases, and 12 bases separated the two germline ends. Germline CDR1 is SGHRS and CDR2 is YFSETQ. The CDR3 runs 13 residues. The DNA for the CDR3 is TGCGCCAGCAGTCGGGAGCGTGACTACGAGCAGTACTTC. This encodes CASSRERDYEQYF.

J is TRBJ1-5 and V is TRBV7-8; TRBD1 matches 8 bases. Per the germline V gene, CDR1 is SGHVS and CDR2 is FQNEAQ. This CDR3 region has 17 residues. V lost 2 bases, J lost 0 bases, and 6 bases stayed unmatched. The CDR3 spells CASSLFPGQGSNQPQHF. CDR3 DNA: TGTGCCAGCAGCTTATTCCCTGGACAGGGTAGCAATCAGCCCCAGCATTTT.

Turning to this clonotype: A far bigger clonotype differs at one base, so this is likely a read error. The chain links TRBV2 to TRBJ2-5; TRBD2 matches 10 bases. The J call may be mistaken, given a closer DNA end match to TRBJ2-1. Germline V CDR1 and CDR2: SNHLY, FYNNEI. The CDR3 extends over 16 amino acids. The CDR3 DNA reads TGTGCCAGCGGCTCGGGCGGTAGCGGGAGGTACAATGAGCAGTTCTTC. Amino acids: CASGSGGSGRYNEQFF.

Points on this clonotype: One end of the junction is discordant with germline, which a read error may explain. V is TRBV20-1 and J is TRBJ2-7; 16 bases line up with TRBD2. CDR1 and CDR2 from the germline V gene are DFQATT and SNEGSKA (reference sequence). CDR3 length: 16 amino acids. This chain's CDR3 is CSARGTSGRAAYEQYF. CDR3 coding DNA: TGCAGTGCCAGAGGGACTAGCGGGAGGGCCGCCTACGAGCAGTACTTC.

This clonotype came up many times. This chain links TRBV5-5 with TRBJ1-5, with 10 bases matching TRBD1. CDR1 is SGHKS and CDR2 is YYEKEE in the germline V gene (reference sequence). With 4 bases clipped from V and 2 bases from J, the junction kept 6 bases outside the gene matches. CDR3 length: 16 residues. The CDR3 DNA reads TGTGCCAGCAGCGATACCGGGACAGGGGGCAATCAGCCCCAGCATTTT. Residues: CASSDTGTGGNQPQHF. The whole variable domain, filled in from reference TRBV5-5 and TRBJ1-5, reads DAGVTQSPTHLIKTRGQQVTLRCSPISGHKSVSWYQQVLGQGPQFIFQYYEKEERGRGNFPDRFSARQFPNYSSELNVNALLLGDSALYLCASSDTGTGGNQPQHFGDGTRLSIL.

This rearrangement joins TRBV11-2 to TRBJ2-7; D possibly corresponds to TRBD1 (6 bases). Trimming pared 5 bases from V and 6 bases from J, leaving 14 bases between. CDR1 and CDR2 from the germline V gene are SGHAT and FQNNGV. This CDR3 comprises 13 residues. The CDR3 spells CASSPQTGSEQYF. The CDR3 coding sequence is TGTGCCAGCAGCCCCCAGACAGGAAGCGAGCAGTACTTC.

The table lists this clonotype with many counts. V usage is TRBV18 and J usage is TRBJ2-3, with TRBD2 matching 8 bases. The CDR3 runs 16 residues. V gave up 6 bases and J gave up 2 bases; unmatched junction bases: 10. The germline CDR1 and CDR2 sequences are KGHSH and LQKENI. Here the CDR3 DNA reads TGTGCCAGCTCCGAAGGGACTAGTAGGTACACAGATACGCAGTATTTT. It translates to CASSEGTSRYTDTQYF.

The CDR3 reads CASSSPRPGLAGANEQFF. CDR3 nucleotides: TGTGCCAGCAGTTCACCCAGACCGGGACTAGCGGGAGCTAATGAGCAGTTCTTC. This sequence joins TRBV28 and TRBJ2-1; 14 nucleotides line up with TRBD2. The CDR3 length is 18 residues. The V and J ends lost 4 bases and 7 bases, in that order; junction bases with no gene match: 12. CDR1 is MDHEN, CDR2 SYDVKM, per germline.

This clonotype was counted between two and nine times. The rearrangement joins TRBV5-4 to TRBJ2-2; 7 positions agree with TRBD2. The CDR3 has 15 residues. V shed 0 bases and J 4 bases; nucleotides not matched to a gene: 3. Germline assignment: CDR1 SGHNT and CDR2 YYREEE (reference sequence). CDR3 in DNA: TGTGCCAGCAGCTTGGATTTAGCGGGCACCGGGGAGCTGTTTTTT. It codes for CASSLDLAGTGELFF. Full variable domain (missing parts from reference TRBV5-4 and TRBJ2-2): ETGVTQSPTHLIKTRGQQVTLRCSSQSGHNTVSWYQQALGQGPQFIFQYYREEENGRGNFPPRFSGLQFPNYSSELNVNALELDDSALYLCASSLDLAGTGELFFGEGSRLTVL.

This clonotype was picked up many times. V and J are TRBV19 and TRBJ1-5, with D possibly TRBD1 on 5 matching bases. There are 14 residues in the CDR3. Trimming shortened V by 5 bases and J by 3 bases, and 11 bases separated the two germline ends. CDR1 LNHDA and CDR2 SQIVND come from the germline V gene (reference sequence). CDR3 DNA: TGTGCCAGTAGTGGATGGGGCCTCAATCAGCCCCAGCATTTT. This sequence encodes CASSGWGLNQPQHF.

This clonotype was counted many times. The V and J genes are TRBV11-2 and TRBJ2-5, with 13 positions matching TRBD2. With V trimmed by 1 base and J by 2 bases, 4 bases remained unmatched. This CDR3 has 17 residues. The germline CDR1 and CDR2 sequences are SGHAT and FQNNGV. As DNA, the CDR3 is TGTGCCAGCAGCTTAGGAACGACTAGCGGGAGGCAAGAGACCCAGTACTTC. It specifies CASSLGTTSGRQETQYF. Drawing the rest from reference TRBV11-2 and TRBJ2-5, the complete variable domain is EAGVAQSPRYKIIEKRQSVAFWCNPISGHATLYWYQQILGQGPKLLIQFQNNGVVDDSQLPKDRFSAERLKGVDSTLKIQPAKLEDSAVYLCASSLGTTSGRQETQYFGPGTRLLVL.

This clonotype was seen repeatedly, ten times or more. The chain uses TRBV12-3 or TRBV12-4 and TRBJ2-7, with a weak D call TRBD2 (6 bases). The V end was cut by 4 bases, the J end by 3 bases, with 7 bases between. This CDR3 region has 12 residues. In DNA form, the CDR3 reads TGTGCCAGCAGTTGGGGGGACTACGAGCAGTACTTC. Residues: CASSWGDYEQYF.

Many counts were recorded for this clonotype. This rearrangement joins TRBV28 to TRBJ1-5; D is unresolved. This CDR3 is 14 amino acids long. Trimming removed 1 base from V and 7 bases from J, with 11 bases in between. Germline V lookup: CDR1 MDHEN, CDR2 SYDVKM. This chain's CDR3 is CASSLSPPGQPQHF. The DNA for the CDR3 is TGTGCCAGCAGTTTATCACCACCGGGGCAGCCCCAGCATTTT.

This clonotype was recorded at least ten times. V gene TRBV11-2 combines with J gene TRBJ2-1, with D uncertain. This CDR3 comprises 15 residues. Germline CDR1 SGHAT, CDR2 FQNNGV. V shed 2 bases and J shed 5 bases, with 13 bases lying between them. In DNA form, the CDR3 reads TGTGCCAGCAGCTTATTCGGAAACCTTAACAATGAGCAGTTCTTC. The encoded protein is CASSLFGNLNNEQFF.

This clonotype has ten or more counts. The rearrangement links TRBV7-9 to TRBJ1-5; unclear D gene. Germline lookup yields CDR1 SEHNR and CDR2 FQNEAQ (reference sequence). This CDR3 has 13 residues. The V end lost 0 bases, the J end lost 4 bases, and 4 bases lay between the germline ends. The CDR3 here is CASSLAPNQPQHF. The CDR3 DNA is TGTGCCAGCAGCTTAGCCCCAAATCAGCCCCAGCATTTT. Full variable domain (rest looked up from reference TRBV7-9 and TRBJ1-5): DTGVSQNPRHKITKRGQNVTFRCDPISEHNRLYWYRQTLGQGPEFLTYFQNEAQLEKSRLLSDRFSAERPKGSFSTLEIQRTEQGDSAMYLCASSLAPNQPQHFGDGTRLSIL.

The chain joins TRBV9 to TRBJ1-1, with 7 bases aligning to TRBD1. Trimming removed 0 bases from V and 4 bases from J; junction bases left unmatched: 6. Germline V gene sequence: CDR1 SGDLS, CDR2 YYNGEE. The CDR3 spans 15 residues. CDR3 in DNA: TGTGCCAGCAGCGTAGCGGCAGGGGGGTTCACTGAAGCTTTCTTT. As protein: CASSVAAGGFTEAFF.

Many counts were recorded for this clonotype. The chain carries TRBV7-2 and TRBJ2-3; TRBD1 aligns across 8 bases. With 5 bases clipped from V and 3 bases from J, the junction kept 4 bases outside the gene matches. The CDR3 covers 14 residues. Germline V gene lookup returns CDR1 SGHTA and CDR2 FQGNSA. For the CDR3, the DNA is TGTGCCAGCAGCATGGACAGGGCTACAGATACGCAGTATTTT. As protein: CASSMDRATDTQYF.